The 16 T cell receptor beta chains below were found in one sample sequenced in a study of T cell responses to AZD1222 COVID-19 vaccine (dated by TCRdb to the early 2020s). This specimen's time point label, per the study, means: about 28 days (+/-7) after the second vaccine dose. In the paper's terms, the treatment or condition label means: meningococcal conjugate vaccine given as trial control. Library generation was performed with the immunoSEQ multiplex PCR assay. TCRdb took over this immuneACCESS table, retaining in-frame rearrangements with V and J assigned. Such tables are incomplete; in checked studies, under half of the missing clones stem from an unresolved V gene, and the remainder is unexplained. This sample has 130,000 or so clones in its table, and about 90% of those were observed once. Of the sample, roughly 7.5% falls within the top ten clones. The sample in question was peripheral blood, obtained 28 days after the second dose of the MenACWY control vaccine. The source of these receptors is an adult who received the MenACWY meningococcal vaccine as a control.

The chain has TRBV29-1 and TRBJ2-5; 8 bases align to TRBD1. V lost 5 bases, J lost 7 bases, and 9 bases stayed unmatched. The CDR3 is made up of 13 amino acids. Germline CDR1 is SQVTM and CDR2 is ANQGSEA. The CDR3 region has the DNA TGCAGCGTTTGGTTGGGACAGGCGGGGACCCAGTACTTC. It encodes CSVWLGQAGTQYF.

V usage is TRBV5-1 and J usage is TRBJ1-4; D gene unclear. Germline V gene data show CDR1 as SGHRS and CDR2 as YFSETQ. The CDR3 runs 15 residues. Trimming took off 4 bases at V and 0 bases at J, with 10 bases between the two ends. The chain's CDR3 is CASSPGLATNEKLFF. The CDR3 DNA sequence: TGCGCCAGCAGCCCGGGTTTGGCAACTAATGAAAAACTGTTTTTT. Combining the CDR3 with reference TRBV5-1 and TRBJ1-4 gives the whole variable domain KAGVTQTPRYLIKTRGQQVTLSCSPISGHRSVSWYQQTPGQGLQFLFEYFSETQRNKGNFPGRFSGRQFSNSRSEMNVSTLELGDSALYLCASSPGLATNEKLFFGSGTQLSVL.

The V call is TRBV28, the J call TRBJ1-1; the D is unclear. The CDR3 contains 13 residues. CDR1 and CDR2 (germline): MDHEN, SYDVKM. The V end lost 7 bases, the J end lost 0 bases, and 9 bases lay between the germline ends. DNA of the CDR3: TGTGCCAGCAAAGAAGCGTTGAACACTGAAGCTTTCTTT. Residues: CASKEALNTEAFF. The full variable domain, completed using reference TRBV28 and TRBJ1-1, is DVKVTQSSRYLVKRTGEKVFLECVQDMDHENMFWYRQDPGLGLRLIYFSYDVKMKEKGDIPEGYSVSREKKERFSLILESASTNQTSMYLCASKEALNTEAFFGQGTRLTVV.

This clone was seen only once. CDR3 protein: CASSPSSGGYTF. The CDR3 coding sequence is TGTGCCAGCAGTCCCTCTTCGGGCGGCTACACCTTC. This chain joins TRBV12-3 or TRBV12-4 and TRBJ1-2; no definite D call. The CDR3 sequence is 12 residues long. V was trimmed by 5 bases and J by 8 bases, leaving 12 bases between them.

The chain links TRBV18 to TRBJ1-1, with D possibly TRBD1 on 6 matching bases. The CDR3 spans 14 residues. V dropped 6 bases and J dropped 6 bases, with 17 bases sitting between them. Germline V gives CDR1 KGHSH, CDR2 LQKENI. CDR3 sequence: CASSRDSTGAEAFF. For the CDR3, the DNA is TGTGCCAGCTCTCGTGACTCGACAGGCGCTGAAGCTTTCTTT. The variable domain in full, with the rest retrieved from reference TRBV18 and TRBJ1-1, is NAGVMQNPRHLVRRRGQEARLRCSPMKGHSHVYWYRQLPEEGLKFMVYLQKENIIDESGMPKERFSAEFPKEGPSILRIQQVVRGDSAAYFCASSRDSTGAEAFFGQGTRLTVV.

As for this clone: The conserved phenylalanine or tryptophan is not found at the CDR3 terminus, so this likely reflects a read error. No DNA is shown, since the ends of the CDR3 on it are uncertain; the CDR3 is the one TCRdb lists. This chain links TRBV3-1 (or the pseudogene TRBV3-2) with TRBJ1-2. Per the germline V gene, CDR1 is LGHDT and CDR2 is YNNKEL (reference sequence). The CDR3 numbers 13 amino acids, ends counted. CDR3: CASSPLDGREHLV.

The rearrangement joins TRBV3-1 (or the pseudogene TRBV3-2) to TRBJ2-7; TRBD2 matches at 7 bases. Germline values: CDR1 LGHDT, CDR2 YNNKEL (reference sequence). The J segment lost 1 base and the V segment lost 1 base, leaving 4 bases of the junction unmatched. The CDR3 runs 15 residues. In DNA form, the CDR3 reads TGTGCCAGCAGCCAAGGCGGGGGATTTTCCTACGAGCAGTACTTC. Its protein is CASSQGGGFSYEQYF.

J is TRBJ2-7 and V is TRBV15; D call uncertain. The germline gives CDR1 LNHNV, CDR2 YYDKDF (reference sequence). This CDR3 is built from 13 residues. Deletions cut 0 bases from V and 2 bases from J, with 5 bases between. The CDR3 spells CATSRDYAYEQYF. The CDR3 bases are TGTGCCACCAGCAGAGATTACGCCTACGAGCAGTACTTC.

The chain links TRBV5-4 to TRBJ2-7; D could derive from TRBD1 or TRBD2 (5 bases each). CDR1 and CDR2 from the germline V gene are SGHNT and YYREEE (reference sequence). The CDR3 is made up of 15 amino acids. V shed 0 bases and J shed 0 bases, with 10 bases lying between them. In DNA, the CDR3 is TGTGCCAGCAGCTTGGTGGGACCGAGCTCCTACGAGCAGTACTTC. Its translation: CASSLVGPSSYEQYF. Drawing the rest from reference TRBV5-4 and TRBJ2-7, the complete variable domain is ETGVTQSPTHLIKTRGQQVTLRCSSQSGHNTVSWYQQALGQGPQFIFQYYREEENGRGNFPPRFSGLQFPNYSSELNVNALELDDSALYLCASSLVGPSSYEQYFGPGTRLTVT.

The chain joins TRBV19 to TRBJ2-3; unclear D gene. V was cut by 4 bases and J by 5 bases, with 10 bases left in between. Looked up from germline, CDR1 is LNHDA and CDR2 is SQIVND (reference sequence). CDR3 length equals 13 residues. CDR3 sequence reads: CASSSRSGDTQYF. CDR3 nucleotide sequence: TGTGCCAGTAGTAGCAGGTCGGGAGATACGCAGTATTTT.

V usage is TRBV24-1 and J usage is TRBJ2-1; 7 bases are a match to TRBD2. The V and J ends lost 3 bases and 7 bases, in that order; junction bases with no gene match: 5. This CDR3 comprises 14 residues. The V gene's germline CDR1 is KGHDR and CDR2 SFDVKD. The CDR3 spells CATSDVPAGNEQFF. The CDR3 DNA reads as TGTGCCACCAGTGATGTTCCAGCGGGAAATGAGCAGTTCTTC.

DNA of the CDR3: TGTGCCACCAGTGATTTTCAGGGGGAGACCCAGTACTTC. It encodes CATSDFQGETQYF. The chain couples TRBV24-1 to TRBJ2-5; D is perhaps TRBD1 (6 bases). The V gene lost 1 base and the J gene lost 5 bases, with 7 bases spanning the gap. Germline CDR1 KGHDR, CDR2 SFDVKD. The length of the CDR3 is 13 residues.

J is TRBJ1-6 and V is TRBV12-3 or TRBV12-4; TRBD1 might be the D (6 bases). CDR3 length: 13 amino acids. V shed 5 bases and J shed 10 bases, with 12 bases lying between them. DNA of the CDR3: TGTGCCAGCAGTGTAACAGGGAACTCACCCCTCCACTTT. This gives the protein CASSVTGNSPLHF.

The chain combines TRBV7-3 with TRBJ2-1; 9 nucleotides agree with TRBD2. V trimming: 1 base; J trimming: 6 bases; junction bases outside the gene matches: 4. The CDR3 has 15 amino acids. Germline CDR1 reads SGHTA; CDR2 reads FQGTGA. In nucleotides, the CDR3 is TGTGCCAGCAGCTTAAGTAGCGGGAGTAGCAATGAGCAGTTCTTC. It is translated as CASSLSSGSSNEQFF.

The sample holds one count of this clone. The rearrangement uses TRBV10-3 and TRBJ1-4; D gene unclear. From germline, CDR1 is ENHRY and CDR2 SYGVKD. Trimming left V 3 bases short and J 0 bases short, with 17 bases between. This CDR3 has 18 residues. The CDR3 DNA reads TGTGCCATCAGTGAAGGCTTGGGCAGCGAGTCAACTAATGAAAAACTGTTTTTT. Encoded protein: CAISEGLGSESTNEKLFF.

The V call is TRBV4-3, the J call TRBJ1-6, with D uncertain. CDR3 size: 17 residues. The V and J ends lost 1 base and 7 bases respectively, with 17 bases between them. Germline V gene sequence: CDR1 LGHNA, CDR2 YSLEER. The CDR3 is CASSQGRAGRGNSPLHF. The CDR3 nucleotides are TGCGCCAGCAGCCAAGGACGGGCAGGTCGCGGGAATTCACCCCTCCACTTT.